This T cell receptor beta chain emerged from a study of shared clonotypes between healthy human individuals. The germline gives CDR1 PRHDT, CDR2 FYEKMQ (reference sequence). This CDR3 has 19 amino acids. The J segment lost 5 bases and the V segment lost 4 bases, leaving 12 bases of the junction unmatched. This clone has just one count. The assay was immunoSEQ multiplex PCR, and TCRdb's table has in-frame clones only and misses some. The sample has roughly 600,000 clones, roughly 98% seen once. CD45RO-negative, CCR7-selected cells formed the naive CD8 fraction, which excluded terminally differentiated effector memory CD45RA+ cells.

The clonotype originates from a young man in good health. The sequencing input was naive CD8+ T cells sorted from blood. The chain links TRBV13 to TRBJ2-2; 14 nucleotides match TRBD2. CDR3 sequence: CASSYTTGTSGSRTGELFF. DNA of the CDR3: TGTGCCAGCAGCTATACCACCGGGACTAGCGGGAGTCGGACCGGGGAGCTGTTTTTT.